Listed below are T cell receptor beta chains from one sample, sequenced in a study of shared clonotypes between healthy human individuals. Measured with immunoSEQ multiplex PCR; TCRdb has only the in-frame clones, and not every one. The table includes 400,000 to 550,000 clones, roughly 78% detected once. Material: PBMCs. The source is a middle-aged woman in good health. Some clones in this sample may be carry-over from other donors' samples. Each CDR3 is given with its conserved first and last residue. The D gene is left open where the match is weak. Some rows have no size entry. The others give once, few or many, or a class for an expanded clone.

size	J	D	V	CDR3	DNA
.	TRBJ2-1	.	TRBV7-2	CASSFPLWAGEQFF	TGTGCCAGCAGCTTCCCTCTGTGGGCAGGTGAGCAGTTCTTC
.	TRBJ2-2	.	TRBV15	CATSRDWGAGELFF	TGTGCCACCAGCAGAGATTGGGGGGCCGGGGAGCTGTTTTTT
few	TRBJ1-3	.	TRBV11-2	CASSLSSNTIYF	TGTGCCAGCAGCCTTTCGAGCAACACCATATATTTT
.	TRBJ2-1	TRBD2	TRBV7-8	CASSLRLAGESTNEQFF	TGTGCCAGCAGCCTACGATTAGCGGGAGAGTCGACAAATGAGCAGTTCTTC
.	TRBJ2-5	TRBD2	TRBV6-5	CASSSRVAGVGETQYF	TGTGCCAGCAGTTCCCGTGTAGCGGGGGTGGGAGAGACCCAGTACTTC
.	TRBJ1-1	.	TRBV29-1	CSVLRSTGTGGNTEAFF	TGCAGCGTACTACGGAGTACCGGGACCGGGGGAAACACTGAAGCTTTCTTT
few	TRBJ2-1	TRBD2	TRBV4-3	CASSQGTSGSYNEQFF	TGCGCCAGCAGCCAAGGGACTAGCGGGAGCTACAATGAGCAGTTCTTC
few	TRBJ1-5	.	TRBV30	CAWSHSNQPQHF	TGTGCCTGGAGTCATAGCAATCAGCCCCAGCATTTT
many	TRBJ1-1	TRBD1	TRBV5-1	CASRPDRGPSNTEAFF	TGCGCCAGCAGACCGGACAGGGGCCCTTCGAACACTGAAGCTTTCTTT
few	TRBJ2-2	.	TRBV7-9	CASSFSDGELFF	TGTGCCAGCAGCTTTAGTGACGGGGAGCTGTTTTTT
.	TRBJ1-2	TRBD1	TRBV30	CAWSGLGTGDYGYTF	TGTGCCTGGAGTGGCCTAGGGACAGGGGACTATGGCTACACCTTC
.	TRBJ2-3	.	TRBV7-6	CASSSPSDRTDTQYF	TGTGCCAGCAGCTCCCCCTCCGACCGCACAGATACGCAGTATTTT
once	TRBJ2-6	.	TRBV13	CASRLGLSGANVLTF	TGTGCCAGCAGGTTAGGACTATCTGGGGCCAACGTCCTGACTTTC
.	TRBJ1-4	TRBD1	TRBV4-3	CASSRDRGATNEKLFF	TGCGCCAGCAGCCGGGACAGGGGGGCAACTAATGAAAAACTGTTTTTT
.	TRBJ2-3	TRBD2	TRBV13	CASSLGLTSGRPSTDTQYF	TGTGCCAGCAGCTTAGGACTAACTAGCGGGAGGCCGAGCACAGATACGCAGTATTTT
.	TRBJ2-2	.	TRBV10-3	CAISESIVGRGTGELFF	TGTGCCATCAGTGAGTCCATAGTGGGCCGGGGCACCGGGGAGCTGTTTTTT
.	TRBJ2-7	TRBD1	TRBV14	CASSQEQGESYEQYF	TGTGCCAGCAGCCAAGAACAGGGGGAATCCTACGAGCAGTACTTC
.	TRBJ1-2	.	TRBV28	CASSFPGEGGYTF	TGTGCCAGCAGTTTCCCAGGGGAGGGTGGCTACACCTTC
.	TRBJ1-1	.	TRBV18	CASSPGVPILNTEAFF	TGTGCCAGCTCACCGGGGGTACCAATTCTGAACACTGAAGCTTTCTTT
.	TRBJ1-2	.	TRBV30	CAWSVGYGYTF	TGTGCCTGGAGTGTTGGATATGGCTACACCTTC
.	TRBJ2-3	.	TRBV27	CASRQGTTTDTQYF	TGTGCCAGCAGACAGGGTACCACTACCGATACGCAGTATTTT
.	TRBJ2-1	TRBD2	TRBV2	CASSGGAGAYNEQFF	TGTGCCAGCAGTGGAGGCGCGGGAGCTTACAATGAGCAGTTCTTC
.	TRBJ2-2	TRBD2	TRBV4-1	CASSQVLAGVYTGELFF	TGCGCCAGCAGCCAGGTCCTAGCGGGAGTATACACCGGGGAGCTGTTTTTT
.	TRBJ2-7	.	TRBV30	CAWSPDTSYEQYF	TGTGCCTGGAGCCCGGACACGTCCTACGAGCAGTACTTC
.	TRBJ1-2	.	TRBV5-6	CASSQRQALLYGYTF	TGTGCCAGCAGCCAACGACAAGCTCTACTTTATGGCTACACCTTC
.	TRBJ2-5	TRBD1	TRBV28	CASSLSGGQETQYF	TGTGCCAGCAGTTTATCAGGGGGACAAGAGACCCAGTACTTC
once	TRBJ1-1	.	TRBV19	CASSIAGPSAEAFF	TGTGCCAGTAGTATAGCGGGACCCAGTGCTGAAGCTTTCTTT
once	TRBJ1-1	.	TRBV5-1	CASSLALGVGMNTEAFF	TGCGCCAGCAGCTTGGCCTTGGGGGTTGGGATGAACACTGAAGCTTTCTTT
.	TRBJ1-5	.	TRBV28	CASSPTGGMGNQPQHF	TGTGCCAGCAGTCCGACGGGAGGCATGGGCAATCAGCCCCAGCATTTT
.	TRBJ2-1	TRBD2	TRBV4-1	CASSQGPREEYNEQFF	TGCGCCAGCAGCCAAGGCCCGCGGGAGGAATACAATGAGCAGTTCTTC
.	TRBJ2-7	TRBD2	TRBV7-2	CASSFTSGTYEQYF	TGTGCCAGCAGCTTCACTAGCGGAACCTACGAGCAGTACTTC
.	TRBJ2-1	.	TRBV15	CATSRVIGDNEQFF	TGTGCCACCAGCAGAGTGATTGGGGACAATGAGCAGTTCTTC
.	TRBJ1-5	.	TRBV30	CAWSVRGNQPQHF	TGTGCCTGGAGTGTACGAGGCAATCAGCCCCAGCATTTT
few	TRBJ1-1	TRBD1	TRBV30	CAWSSPRGQGGLLNTEAFF	TGTGCCTGGAGTTCCCCTCGGGGACAGGGCGGGTTGTTGAACACTGAAGCTTTCTTT
many	TRBJ2-7	.	TRBV14	CASSQYYEQYF	TGTGCCAGCAGCCAATACTACGAGCAGTACTTC
few	TRBJ2-7	.	TRBV28	CASSSRAPPRYEQYF	TGTGCCAGCAGTTCACGGGCTCCGCCCCGGTACGAGCAGTACTTC
.	TRBJ2-2	.	TRBV18	CASSPTLEGANTGELFF	TGTGCCAGCTCACCGACCCTGGAGGGGGCAAACACCGGGGAGCTGTTTTTT
.	TRBJ2-3	TRBD1	TRBV5-1	CASSLADRSTDTQYF	TGCGCCAGCAGCTTGGCGGACAGGAGCACAGATACGCAGTATTTT
.	TRBJ2-2	TRBD1	TRBV28	CASSSTGTGGGELFF	TGTGCCAGCAGCTCAACCGGGACAGGAGGCGGGGAGCTGTTTTTT
.	TRBJ2-1	TRBD1	TRBV28	CASRPPGQAWNEQFF	TGTGCCAGCAGACCACCGGGACAGGCTTGGAATGAGCAGTTCTTC
.	TRBJ1-5	.	TRBV28	CASSQRVGGDGNQPQHF	TGTGCCAGCAGCCAGAGGGTAGGAGGGGACGGCAATCAGCCCCAGCATTTT
once	TRBJ1-2	TRBD1	TRBV7-9	CASSVGQGNYGYTF	TGTGCCAGCAGCGTGGGACAGGGGAACTATGGCTACACCTTC
few	TRBJ1-2	.	TRBV7-2	CASSLDGAGAYGYTF	TGTGCCAGCAGCTTAGATGGGGCAGGGGCCTATGGCTACACCTTC
few	TRBJ1-1	TRBD1	TRBV30	CAWSPLTGGLEFSEAFF	TGTGCCTGGAGTCCGCTGACAGGGGGGCTTGAATTTTCTGAAGCTTTCTTT
.	TRBJ2-7	.	TRBV5-1	CASSLQGTYEQYF	TGCGCCAGCAGCTTGCAGGGTACCTACGAGCAGTACTTC
few	TRBJ2-3	.	TRBV4-3	CASSQDRGSDTQYF	TGCGCCAGCAGCCAAGATCGGGGATCAGATACGCAGTATTTT
.	TRBJ2-7	TRBD1	TRBV28	CASSPVDRDSYEQYF	TGTGCCAGCAGTCCTGTTGACAGGGACTCCTACGAGCAGTACTTC
many	TRBJ2-3	.	TRBV5-6	CASSLNLGTSTDTQYF	TGTGCCAGCAGCTTGAATTTGGGGACGTCCACAGATACGCAGTATTTT
many	TRBJ1-2	TRBD1	TRBV6-1	CASSEALRALSGGVGYTF	TGTGCCAGCAGTGAAGCCCTCAGAGCGCTGTCAGGGGGCGTTGGCTACACCTTC